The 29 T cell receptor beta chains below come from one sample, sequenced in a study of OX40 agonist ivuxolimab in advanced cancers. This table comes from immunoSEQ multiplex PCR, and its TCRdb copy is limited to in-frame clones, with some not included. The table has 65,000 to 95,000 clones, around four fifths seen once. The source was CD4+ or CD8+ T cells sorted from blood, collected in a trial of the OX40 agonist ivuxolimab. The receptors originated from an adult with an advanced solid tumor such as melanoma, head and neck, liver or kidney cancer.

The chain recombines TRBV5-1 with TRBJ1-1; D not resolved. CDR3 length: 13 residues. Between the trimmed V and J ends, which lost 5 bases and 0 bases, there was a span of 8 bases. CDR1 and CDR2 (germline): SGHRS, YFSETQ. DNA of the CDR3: TGCGCCAGCAGATCACTAATGAACACTGAAGCTTTCTTT. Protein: CASRSLMNTEAFF. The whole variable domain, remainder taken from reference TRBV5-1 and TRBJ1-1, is KAGVTQTPRYLIKTRGQQVTLSCSPISGHRSVSWYQQTPGQGLQFLFEYFSETQRNKGNFPGRFSGRQFSNSRSEMNVSTLELGDSALYLCASRSLMNTEAFFGQGTRLTVV.

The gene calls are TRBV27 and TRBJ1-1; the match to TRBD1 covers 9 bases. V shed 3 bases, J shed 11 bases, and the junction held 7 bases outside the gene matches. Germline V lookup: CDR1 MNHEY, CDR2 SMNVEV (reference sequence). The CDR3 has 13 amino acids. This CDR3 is CASSFAWDRAAFF. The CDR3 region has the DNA TGTGCCAGCAGTTTCGCTTGGGACAGGGCGGCTTTCTTT.

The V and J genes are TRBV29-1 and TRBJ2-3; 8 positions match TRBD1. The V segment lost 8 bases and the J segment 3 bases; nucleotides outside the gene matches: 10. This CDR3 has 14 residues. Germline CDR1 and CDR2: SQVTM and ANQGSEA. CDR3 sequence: CSFQTGERTDTQYF. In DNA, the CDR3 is TGCAGCTTCCAGACAGGGGAGAGGACAGATACGCAGTATTTT.

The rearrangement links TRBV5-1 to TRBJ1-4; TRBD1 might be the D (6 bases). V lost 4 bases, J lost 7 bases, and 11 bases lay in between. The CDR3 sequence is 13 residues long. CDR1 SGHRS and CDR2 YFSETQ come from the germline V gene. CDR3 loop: CASSMDRAEKLFF. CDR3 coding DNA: TGCGCCAGCAGCATGGACAGAGCTGAAAAACTGTTTTTT. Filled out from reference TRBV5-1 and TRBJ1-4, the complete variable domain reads KAGVTQTPRYLIKTRGQQVTLSCSPISGHRSVSWYQQTPGQGLQFLFEYFSETQRNKGNFPGRFSGRQFSNSRSEMNVSTLELGDSALYLCASSMDRAEKLFFGSGTQLSVL.

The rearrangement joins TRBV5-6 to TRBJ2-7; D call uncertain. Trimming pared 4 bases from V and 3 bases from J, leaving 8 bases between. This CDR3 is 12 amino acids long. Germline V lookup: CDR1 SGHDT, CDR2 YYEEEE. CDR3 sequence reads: CASSVRFYEQYF. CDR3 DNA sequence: TGTGCCAGCAGCGTCCGTTTCTACGAGCAGTACTTC.

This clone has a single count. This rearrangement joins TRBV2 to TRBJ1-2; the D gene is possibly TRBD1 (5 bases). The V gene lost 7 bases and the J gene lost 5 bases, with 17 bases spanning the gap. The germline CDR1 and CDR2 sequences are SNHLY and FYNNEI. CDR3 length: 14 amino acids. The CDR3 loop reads CASNPYPQGYGYTF. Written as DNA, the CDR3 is TGTGCCAGCAATCCCTACCCCCAGGGATATGGCTACACCTTC.

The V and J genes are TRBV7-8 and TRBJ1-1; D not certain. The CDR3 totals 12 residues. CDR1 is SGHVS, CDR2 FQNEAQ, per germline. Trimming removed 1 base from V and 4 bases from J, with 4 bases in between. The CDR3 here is CASSLERTEAFF. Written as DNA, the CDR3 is TGTGCCAGCAGCTTAGAGCGCACTGAAGCTTTCTTT.

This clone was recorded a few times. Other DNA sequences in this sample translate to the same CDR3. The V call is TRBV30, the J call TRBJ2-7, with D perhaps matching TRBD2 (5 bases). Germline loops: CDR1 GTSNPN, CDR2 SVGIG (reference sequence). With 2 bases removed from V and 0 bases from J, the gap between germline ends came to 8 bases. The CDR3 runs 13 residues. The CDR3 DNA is TGTGCCTGGAGTCGGGGAAGCTCCTACGAGCAGTACTTC. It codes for CAWSRGSSYEQYF.

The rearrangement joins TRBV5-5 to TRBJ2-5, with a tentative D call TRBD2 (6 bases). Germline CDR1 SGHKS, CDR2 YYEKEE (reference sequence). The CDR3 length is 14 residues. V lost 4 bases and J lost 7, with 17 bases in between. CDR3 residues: CASSLGSRDGTQYF. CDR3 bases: TGTGCCAGCAGCCTAGGCTCGCGGGACGGGACCCAGTACTTC.

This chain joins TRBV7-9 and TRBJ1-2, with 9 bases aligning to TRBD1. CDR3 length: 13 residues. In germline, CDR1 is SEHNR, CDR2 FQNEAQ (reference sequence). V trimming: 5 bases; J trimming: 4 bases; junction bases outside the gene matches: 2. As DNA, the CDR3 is TGTGCCAGCAGCGAGGGACAGGGCTATGGCTACACCTTC. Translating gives CASSEGQGYGYTF.

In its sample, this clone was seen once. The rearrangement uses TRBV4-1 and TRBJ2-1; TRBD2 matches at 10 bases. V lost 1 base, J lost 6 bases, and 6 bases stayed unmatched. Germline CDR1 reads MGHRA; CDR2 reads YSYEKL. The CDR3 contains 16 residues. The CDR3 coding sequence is TGCGCCAGCAGCCAAGGGCTAGCGGGAGCCCTCAATGAGCAGTTCTTC. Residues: CASSQGLAGALNEQFF.

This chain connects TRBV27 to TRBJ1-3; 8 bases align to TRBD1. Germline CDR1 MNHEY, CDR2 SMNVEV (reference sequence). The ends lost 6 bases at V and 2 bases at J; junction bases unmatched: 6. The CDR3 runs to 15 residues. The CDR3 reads CASSPQGAAGNTIYF. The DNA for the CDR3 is TGTGCCAGCAGCCCGCAGGGGGCGGCTGGAAACACCATATATTTT.

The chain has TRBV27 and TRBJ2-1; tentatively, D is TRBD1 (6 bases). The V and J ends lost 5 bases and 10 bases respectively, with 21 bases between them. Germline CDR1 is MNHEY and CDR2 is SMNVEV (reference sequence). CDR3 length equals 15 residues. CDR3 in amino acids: CASSLMGDTLKEQFF. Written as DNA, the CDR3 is TGTGCCAGCAGTCTTATGGGGGACACACTCAAAGAGCAGTTCTTC.

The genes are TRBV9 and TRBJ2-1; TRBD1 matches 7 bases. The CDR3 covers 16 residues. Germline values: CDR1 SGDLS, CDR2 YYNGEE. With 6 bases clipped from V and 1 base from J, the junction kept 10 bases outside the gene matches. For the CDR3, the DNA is TGTGCCAGCACTCCACGACAGGGCTCTTCCTACAATGAGCAGTTCTTC. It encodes CASTPRQGSSYNEQFF.

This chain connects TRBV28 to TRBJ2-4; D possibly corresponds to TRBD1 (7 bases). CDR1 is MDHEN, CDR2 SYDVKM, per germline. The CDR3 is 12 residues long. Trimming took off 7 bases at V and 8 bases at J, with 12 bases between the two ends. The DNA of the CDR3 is TGTGCCAGCACCGCGGGACAGTACATTCAGTACTTC. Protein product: CASTAGQYIQYF.

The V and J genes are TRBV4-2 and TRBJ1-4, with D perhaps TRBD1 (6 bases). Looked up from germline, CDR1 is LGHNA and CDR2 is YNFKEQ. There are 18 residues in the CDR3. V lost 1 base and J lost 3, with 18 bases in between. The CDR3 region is CASSQGNWGPPANEKLFF. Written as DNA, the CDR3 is TGTGCCAGCAGCCAAGGTAATTGGGGGCCTCCAGCTAATGAAAAACTGTTTTTT.

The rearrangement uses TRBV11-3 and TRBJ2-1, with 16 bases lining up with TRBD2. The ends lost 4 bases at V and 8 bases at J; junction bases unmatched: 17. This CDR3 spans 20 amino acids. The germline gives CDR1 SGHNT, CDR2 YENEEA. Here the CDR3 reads CASSSHGGLAGGPGRYEQFF. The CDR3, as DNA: TGTGCCAGCAGCTCCCACGGGGGACTAGCGGGAGGGCCAGGCCGGTATGAGCAGTTCTTC.

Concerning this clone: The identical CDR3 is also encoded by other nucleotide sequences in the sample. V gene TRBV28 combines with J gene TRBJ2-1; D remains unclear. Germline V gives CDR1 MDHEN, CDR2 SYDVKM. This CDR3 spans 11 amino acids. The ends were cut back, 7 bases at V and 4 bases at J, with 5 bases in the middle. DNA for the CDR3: TGTGCCAGCATCCGATACAATGAGCAGTTCTTC. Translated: CASIRYNEQFF.

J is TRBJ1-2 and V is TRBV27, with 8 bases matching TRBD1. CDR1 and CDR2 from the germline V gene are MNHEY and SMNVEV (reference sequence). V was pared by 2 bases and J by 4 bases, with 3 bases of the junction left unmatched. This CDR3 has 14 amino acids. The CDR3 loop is CASSLGQGGYGYTF. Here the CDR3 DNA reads TGTGCCAGCAGTTTAGGACAGGGAGGCTATGGCTACACCTTC.

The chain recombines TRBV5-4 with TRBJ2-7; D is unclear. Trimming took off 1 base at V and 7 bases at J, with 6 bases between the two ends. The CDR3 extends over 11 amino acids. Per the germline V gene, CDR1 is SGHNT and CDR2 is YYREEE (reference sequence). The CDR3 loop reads CASSLLGEQYF. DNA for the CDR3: TGTGCCAGCAGCTTGTTAGGGGAGCAGTACTTC.

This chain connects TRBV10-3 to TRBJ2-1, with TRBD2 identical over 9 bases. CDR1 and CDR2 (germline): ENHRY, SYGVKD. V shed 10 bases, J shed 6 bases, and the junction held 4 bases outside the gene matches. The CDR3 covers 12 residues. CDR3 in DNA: TGTGCCAGCGGGGGGGCAGGCAATGAGCAGTTCTTC. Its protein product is CASGGAGNEQFF.

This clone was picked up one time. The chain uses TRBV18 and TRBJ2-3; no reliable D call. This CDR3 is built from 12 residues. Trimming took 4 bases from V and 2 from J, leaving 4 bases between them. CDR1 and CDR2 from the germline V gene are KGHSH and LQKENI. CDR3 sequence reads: CASSRPTDTQYF. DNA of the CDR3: TGTGCCAGCTCACGCCCCACAGATACGCAGTATTTT.

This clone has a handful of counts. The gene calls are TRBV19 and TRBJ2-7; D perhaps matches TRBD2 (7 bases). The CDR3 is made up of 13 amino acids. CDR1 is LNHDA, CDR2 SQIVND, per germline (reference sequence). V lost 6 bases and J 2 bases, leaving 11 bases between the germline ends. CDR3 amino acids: CASRGGVTYEQYF. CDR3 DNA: TGTGCCAGTAGAGGGGGGGTCACCTACGAGCAGTACTTC. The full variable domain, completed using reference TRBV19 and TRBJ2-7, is DGGITQSPKYLFRKEGQNVTLSCEQNLNHDAMYWYRQDPGQGLRLIYYSQIVNDFQKGDIAEGYSVSREKKESFPLTVTSAQKNPTAFYLCASRGGVTYEQYFGPGTRLTVT.

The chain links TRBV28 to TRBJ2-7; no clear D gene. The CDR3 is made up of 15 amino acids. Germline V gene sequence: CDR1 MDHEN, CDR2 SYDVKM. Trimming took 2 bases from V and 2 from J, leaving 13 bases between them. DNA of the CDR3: TGTGCCAGCAGTTTAGTAGGGATATCGACCTACGAGCAGTACTTC. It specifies CASSLVGISTYEQYF.

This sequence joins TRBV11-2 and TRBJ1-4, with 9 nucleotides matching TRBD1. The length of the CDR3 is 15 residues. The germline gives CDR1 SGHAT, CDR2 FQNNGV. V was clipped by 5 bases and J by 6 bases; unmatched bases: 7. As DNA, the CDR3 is TGTGCCAGCAGCCTGGGGGACAGGGATCATGAAAAACTGTTTTTT. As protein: CASSLGDRDHEKLFF.

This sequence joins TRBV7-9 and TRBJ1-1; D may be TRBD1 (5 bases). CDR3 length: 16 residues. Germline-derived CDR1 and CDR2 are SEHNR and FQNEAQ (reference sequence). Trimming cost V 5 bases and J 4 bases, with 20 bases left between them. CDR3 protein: CASSDGRGGGSTEAFF. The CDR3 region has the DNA TGTGCCAGCAGCGACGGGCGCGGCGGGGGGAGCACTGAAGCTTTCTTT.

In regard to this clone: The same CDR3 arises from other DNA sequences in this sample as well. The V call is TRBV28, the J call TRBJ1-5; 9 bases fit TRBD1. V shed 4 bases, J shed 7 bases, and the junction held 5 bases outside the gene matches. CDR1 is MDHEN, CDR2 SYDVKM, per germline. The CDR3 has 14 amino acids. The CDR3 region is CASSSRQGGQPQHF. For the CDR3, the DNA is TGTGCCAGCAGTTCCCGACAGGGGGGGCAGCCCCAGCATTTT.

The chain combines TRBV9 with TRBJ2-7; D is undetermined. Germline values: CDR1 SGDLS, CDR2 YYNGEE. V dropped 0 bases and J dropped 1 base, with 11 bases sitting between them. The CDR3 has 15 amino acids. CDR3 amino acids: CASSVDPLNSYEQYF. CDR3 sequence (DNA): TGTGCCAGCAGCGTAGACCCTCTAAATTCCTACGAGCAGTACTTC. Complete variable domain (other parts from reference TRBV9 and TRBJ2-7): DSGVTQTPKHLITATGQRVTLRCSPRSGDLSVYWYQQSLDQGLQFLIQYYNGEERAKGNILERFSAQQFPDLHSELNLSSLELGDSALYFCASSVDPLNSYEQYFGPGTRLTVT.

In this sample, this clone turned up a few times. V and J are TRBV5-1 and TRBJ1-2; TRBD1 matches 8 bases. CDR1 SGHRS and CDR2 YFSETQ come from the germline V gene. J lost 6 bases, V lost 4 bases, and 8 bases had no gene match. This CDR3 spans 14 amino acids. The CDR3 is CASSPGAGGNGYTF. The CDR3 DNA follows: TGCGCCAGCAGCCCCGGGGCAGGGGGCAATGGCTACACCTTC.